This T cell receptor (beta chain) was retrieved from a study of B cell selection in AIRE deficiency. Regulatory T cells were sorted as CD4+CD25hiCD127low/negative. Controls came from healthy donors unrelated to patients. The germline CDR1 and CDR2 sequences are SNHLY and FYNNEI. The CDR3 runs 15 residues. The V end was cut by 5 bases, the J end by 1 base, with 15 bases between. Here immunoSEQ multiplex PCR was the method, and the copy in TCRdb shows in-frame clones only, minus some. The data show roughly 24,000 clones, 80% to 95% seen once. This chain links TRBV2 with TRBJ2-7; TRBD1 is a possible D gene (5 bases). The receptor was derived from a human donor in good health. The source material was CD4+CD25+ Tregs sorted from PBMCs. CDR3 sequence (DNA): TGTGCCAGCAGTTGGGTTTTAGGGGAATCCTACGAGCAGTACTTC. It yields the protein CASSWVLGESYEQYF.